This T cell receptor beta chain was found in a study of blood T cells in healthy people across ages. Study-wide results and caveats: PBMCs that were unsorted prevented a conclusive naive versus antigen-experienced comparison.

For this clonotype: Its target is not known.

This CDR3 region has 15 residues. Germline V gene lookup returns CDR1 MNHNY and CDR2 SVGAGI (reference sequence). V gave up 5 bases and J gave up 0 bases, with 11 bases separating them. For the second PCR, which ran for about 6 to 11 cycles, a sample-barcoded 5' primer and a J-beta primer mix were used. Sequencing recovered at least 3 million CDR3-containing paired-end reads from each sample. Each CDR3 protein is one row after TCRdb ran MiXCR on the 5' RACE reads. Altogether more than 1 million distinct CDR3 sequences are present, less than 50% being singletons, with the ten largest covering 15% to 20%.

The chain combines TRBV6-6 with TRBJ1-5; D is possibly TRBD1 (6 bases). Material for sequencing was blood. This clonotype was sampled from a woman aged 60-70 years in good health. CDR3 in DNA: TGTGCCAGCAGTGTGACAGGTTATAGCAATCAGCCCCAGCATTTT. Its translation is CASSVTGYSNQPQHF.